A selection of T cell receptor beta chains follows, all from one sample in a study of cytomegalovirus exposure and HLA in healthy donors. Here immunoSEQ multiplex PCR was the method, and the copy in TCRdb shows in-frame clones only, minus some. The sample lists approximately 180,000 clones, roughly three quarters occurring once. The sequencing input was PBMCs. Source of these receptors: a woman between 45 and 65 years old in good health and CMV-seropositive. Both conserved end residues are part of each CDR3. A D gene is named only where the DNA matches it firmly. The size of a clone is reported for some rows only, either as once, few or many, or as a class for expanded clones.

.	few	TRBJ2-1	TRBV7-8	CASSHTRWGANEQFF	TGTGCCAGCAGCCACACTAGATGGGGTGCCAATGAGCAGTTCTTC
.	.	TRBJ1-1	TRBV5-1	CASSLGGETEAFF	TGCGCCAGCAGCTTGGGCGGGGAAACTGAAGCTTTCTTT
TRBD2	few	TRBJ2-7	TRBV7-9	CASSTMSGRPYEQYF	TGTGCCAGCAGTACAATGAGCGGGAGACCCTACGAGCAGTACTTC
TRBD2	.	TRBJ2-1	TRBV11-3	CASSWGASGGDEQFF	TGTGCCAGCAGCTGGGGGGCTAGCGGGGGGGATGAGCAGTTCTTC
.	.	TRBJ2-4	TRBV7-9	CASSPGQGAKNIQYF	TGTGCCAGCAGCCCCGGGCAGGGGGCCAAAAACATTCAGTACTTC
.	.	TRBJ1-4	TRBV29-1	CSVEVSGWANEKLFF	TGCAGCGTTGAAGTCAGCGGCTGGGCTAATGAAAAACTGTTTTTT
TRBD2	.	TRBJ2-7	TRBV6-1	CASSSRDYYEQYF	TGTGCCAGCAGTTCCCGGGACTACTACGAGCAGTACTTC
TRBD2	.	TRBJ2-7	TRBV4-1	CASSQERIAGPHEQYF	TGCGCCAGCAGCCAAGAGCGAATAGCGGGGCCCCACGAGCAGTACTTC
.	.	TRBJ1-4	TRBV7-9	CASSAPGATNEKLFF	TGTGCCAGCAGCGCCCCAGGGGCCACTAATGAAAAACTGTTTTTT
.	.	TRBJ1-3	TRBV7-2	CASSRLVRGNTIYF	TGTGCCAGCAGCCGGCTCGTGCGGGGAAACACCATATATTTT
TRBD1	.	TRBJ1-2	TRBV6-6	CASSYSGGAGGYTF	TGTGCCAGCAGTTACTCAGGGGGCGCGGGAGGCTACACCTTC
.	.	TRBJ2-5	TRBV5-1	CASSLQGYQETQYF	TGCGCCAGCAGCTTGCAGGGGTACCAAGAGACCCAGTACTTC
TRBD1	.	TRBJ1-5	TRBV25-1	CASSATGDGQPQHF	TGTGCCAGCAGTGCTACAGGGGATGGTCAGCCCCAGCATTTT
.	few	TRBJ2-5	TRBV6-5	CASSYSTDQETQYF	TGTGCCAGCAGTTACTCGACAGACCAAGAGACCCAGTACTTC
.	.	TRBJ1-5	TRBV27	CASSLSGGDGQPQHF	TGTGCCAGCAGTTTATCGGGCGGGGACGGACAGCCCCAGCATTTT
.	.	TRBJ2-1	TRBV10-3	CAISESTSHEQFF	TGTGCCATCAGTGAGTCGACTAGTCACGAGCAGTTCTTC
.	.	TRBJ2-7	TRBV5-4	CASSLGGEGGRYF	TGTGCCAGCAGCTTGGGGGGCGAGGGAGGTCGGTACTTC
TRBD1	.	TRBJ1-2	TRBV7-3	CASSPGQGPYTF	TGTGCCAGCAGCCCGGGACAGGGGCCCTACACCTTC
TRBD1	.	TRBJ2-7	TRBV5-4	CASSLGGTGGIYEQYF	TGTGCCAGCAGCTTGGGTGGGACAGGGGGCATCTACGAGCAGTACTTC
.	.	TRBJ1-1	TRBV10-3	CAINPDTRSEAFF	TGTGCCATCAATCCGGACACAAGGTCCGAAGCTTTCTTT
TRBD2	few	TRBJ2-1	TRBV5-5	CASRGLAGGPGYNEQFF	TGTGCCAGCAGGGGACTAGCGGGGGGGCCGGGCTACAATGAGCAGTTCTTC
TRBD2	.	TRBJ2-1	TRBV5-4	CASSDTRLAPYNEQFF	TGTGCCAGCAGCGATACTCGACTAGCGCCCTACAATGAGCAGTTCTTC
.	.	TRBJ1-3	TRBV7-9	CASSPRRGNSGNTIYF	TGTGCCAGCAGCCCCCGCCGAGGAAACTCTGGAAACACCATATATTTT
TRBD1	.	TRBJ1-5	TRBV7-8	CASSSDRGNQPQHF	TGTGCCAGCAGTTCCGACAGGGGCAATCAGCCCCAGCATTTT
.	.	TRBJ1-5	TRBV12-5	CASGSGPRNQPQHF	TGTGCTAGTGGGAGCGGTCCAAGGAATCAGCCCCAGCATTTT
.	once	TRBJ2-5	TRBV14	CASSQGPYTRGTQYF	TGTGCCAGCAGCCAAGGACCTTACACGCGAGGGACCCAGTACTTC
.	.	TRBJ1-2	TRBV6-1	CASKGTIYGYTF	TGTGCCAGCAAGGGGACAATCTATGGCTACACCTTC
.	.	TRBJ2-4	TRBV4-1	CASSRSGGDRGNIQYF	TGCGCCAGCAGCCGATCAGGAGGGGACCGTGGAAACATTCAGTACTTC
.	.	TRBJ1-5	TRBV19	CASSMGGQPQHF	TGTGCCAGTAGTATGGGGGGTCAGCCCCAGCATTTT
.	few	TRBJ1-2	TRBV4-1	CASSQPLPMRSRSYGYTF	TGCGCCAGCAGCCAACCCCTGCCTATGAGGAGCCGCTCCTATGGCTACACCTTC
.	.	TRBJ1-5	TRBV7-2	CASSPGGRPGSQHF	TGTGCCAGCAGCCCTGGGGGGAGACCGGGGTCCCAGCATTTT
TRBD1	.	TRBJ1-4	TRBV30	CAWSLGTGEQKLFF	TGTGCCTGGAGTCTGGGGACAGGGGAGCAAAAACTGTTTTTT
.	few	TRBJ1-1	TRBV5-5	CASSLKVGGNTEAFF	TGTGCCAGCAGCTTGAAGGTAGGAGGGAACACTGAAGCTTTCTTT
TRBD1	.	TRBJ2-7	TRBV7-6	CASSRVRGRDLSEQYF	TGTGCCAGCAGCCGGGTGAGGGGGCGAGACTTATCCGAGCAGTACTTC
.	.	TRBJ2-7	TRBV6-5	CATRHARSPEQYF	TGTGCCACCCGTCACGCGCGGAGCCCCGAGCAGTACTTC
.	.	TRBJ2-3	TRBV6-6	CASSYSGGLSAIYF	TGTGCCAGCAGTTACTCGGGGGGTTTGTCCGCCATCTATTTT
.	.	TRBJ1-5	TRBV29-1	CSVEGTGHANQPQHF	TGCAGCGTTGAGGGAACCGGACACGCAAATCAGCCCCAGCATTTT
.	.	TRBJ1-3	TRBV6-5	CASSYRSDSGNTIYF	TGTGCCAGCAGTTATAGGAGTGACTCTGGAAACACCATATATTTT
.	.	TRBJ2-1	TRBV10-3	CAINEGVSYNEQFF	TGTGCCATCAACGAAGGGGTATCCTACAATGAGCAGTTCTTC
.	few	TRBJ1-5	TRBV6-1	CASNQGSFEAQHF	TGTGCCAGCAATCAGGGATCCTTCGAGGCCCAGCATTTT
.	few	TRBJ2-7	TRBV18	CASSLRLDSYEQYF	TGTGCCAGCTCCCTCAGGTTGGACTCCTACGAGCAGTACTTC
.	few	TRBJ1-1	TRBV2	CASSWDTNTEAFF	TGTGCCAGCAGTTGGGACACGAACACTGAAGCTTTCTTT
.	.	TRBJ2-4	TRBV6-1	CASSEAPGEGNIQYF	TGTGCCAGCAGTGAAGCCCCAGGGGAGGGAAACATTCAGTACTTC
TRBD1	.	TRBJ2-1	TRBV19	CASSPFPGQAAAEQFF	TGTGCCAGTAGTCCATTCCCGGGACAGGCTGCGGCTGAGCAGTTCTTC
TRBD1	.	TRBJ1-4	TRBV6-1	CASSGDRASEKLFF	TGTGCCAGCAGTGGGGACAGGGCCAGTGAAAAACTGTTTTTT
TRBD2	few	TRBJ2-5	TRBV7-8	CASSGLARGAMETQYF	TGTGCCAGCAGCGGACTAGCTAGGGGGGCAATGGAGACCCAGTACTTC
.	once	TRBJ2-5	TRBV18	CASSRDSRETQYF	TGTGCCAGCTCCAGGGACTCGCGGGAGACCCAGTACTTC
TRBD2	.	TRBJ2-2	TRBV29-1	CSVEVAGNTGELFF	TGCAGCGTTGAGGTAGCGGGGAACACCGGGGAGCTGTTTTTT
TRBD1	.	TRBJ2-7	TRBV2	CASSEAGTGPYEQYF	TGTGCCAGCAGTGAAGCTGGGACAGGACCCTACGAGCAGTACTTC
TRBD1	once	TRBJ1-1	TRBV4-1	CASSQGDREGTEAFF	TGCGCCAGCAGCCAAGGGGACAGGGAAGGTACTGAAGCTTTCTTT
.	.	TRBJ1-3	TRBV7-3	CASDHSNHYSGNTIYF	TGTGCCAGCGACCACAGCAACCATTACTCTGGAAACACCATATATTTT
.	few	TRBJ1-3	TRBV7-6	CASTLSGQVGNTIYF	TGTGCCAGCACCCTTAGCGGCCAGGTTGGAAACACCATATATTTT
.	.	TRBJ2-2	TRBV5-4	CASSHITNTGELFF	TGTGCCAGCAGCCACATAACGAACACCGGGGAGCTGTTTTTT
TRBD2	.	TRBJ2-5	TRBV4-2	CASSSNRGGREETQYF	TGTGCCAGCAGCTCCAACCGCGGGGGGCGGGAAGAGACCCAGTACTTC
.	.	TRBJ2-2	TRBV6-4	CAKDCRGETGELFF	TGTGCCAAGGATTGCCGTGGGGAGACCGGGGAGCTGTTTTTT